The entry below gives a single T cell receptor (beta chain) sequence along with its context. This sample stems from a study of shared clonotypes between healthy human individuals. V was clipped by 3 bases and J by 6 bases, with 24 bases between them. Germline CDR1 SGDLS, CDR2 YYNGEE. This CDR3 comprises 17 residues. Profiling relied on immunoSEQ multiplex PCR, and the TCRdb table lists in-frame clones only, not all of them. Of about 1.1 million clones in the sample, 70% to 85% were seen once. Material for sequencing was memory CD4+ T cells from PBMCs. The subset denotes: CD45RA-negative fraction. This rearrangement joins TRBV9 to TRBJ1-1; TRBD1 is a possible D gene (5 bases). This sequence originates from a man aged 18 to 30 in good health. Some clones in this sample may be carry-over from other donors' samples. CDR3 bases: TGTGCCAGCAGCGCCTTAAAAGACAGCCTTGGTCTAGCTGAAGCTTTCTTT. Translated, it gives CASSALKDSLGLAEAFF. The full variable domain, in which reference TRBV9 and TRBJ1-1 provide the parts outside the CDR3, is DSGVTQTPKHLITATGQRVTLRCSPRSGDLSVYWYQQSLDQGLQFLIQYYNGEERAKGNILERFSAQQFPDLHSELNLSSLELGDSALYFCASSALKDSLGLAEAFFGQGTRLTVV.